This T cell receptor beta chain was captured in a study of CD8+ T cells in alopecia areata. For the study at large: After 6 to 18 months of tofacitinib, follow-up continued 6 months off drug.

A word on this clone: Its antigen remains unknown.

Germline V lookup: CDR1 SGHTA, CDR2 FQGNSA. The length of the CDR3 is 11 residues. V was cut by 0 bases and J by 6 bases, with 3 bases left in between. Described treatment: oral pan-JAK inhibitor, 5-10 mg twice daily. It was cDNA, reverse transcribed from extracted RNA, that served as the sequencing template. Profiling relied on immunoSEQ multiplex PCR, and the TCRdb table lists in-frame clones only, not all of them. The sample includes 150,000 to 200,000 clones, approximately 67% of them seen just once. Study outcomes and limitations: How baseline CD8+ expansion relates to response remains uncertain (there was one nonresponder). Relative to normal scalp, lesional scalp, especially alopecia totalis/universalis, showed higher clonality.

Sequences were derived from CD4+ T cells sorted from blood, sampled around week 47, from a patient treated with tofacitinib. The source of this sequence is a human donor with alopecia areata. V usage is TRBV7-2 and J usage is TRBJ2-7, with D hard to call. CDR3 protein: CASSLATEQYF. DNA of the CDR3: TGTGCCAGCAGCTTAGCAACCGAGCAGTACTTC.